A selection of T cell receptor beta chains follows, all from one sample in a study of tumor-infiltrating lymphocytes in oesophageal squamous cell carcinoma. A single record per CDR3 protein comes from TCRdb applying MiXCR to the PCR reads. The sample records approximately 18,000 distinct CDR3 sequences, roughly half being singletons. The material sequenced was esophageal tumor tissue. All receptors derive from a male donor with esophageal squamous cell carcinoma. Each CDR3 is given with its conserved first and last residue. A D gene is named only where the DNA matches it firmly. Clone size is not always given. Where it is, it says once, few, many or a class for expanded clones.

>TRBJ2-2|TRBV7-4|-|-
CASSPPPGPGELFF
TGTGCCAGCAGCCCCCCCCCGGGGCCCGGGGAGCTGTTTTTT
>TRBJ2-5|TRBV12-3/TRBV12-4|-|TRBD2
CASSDIAGVPYNEQYF
TGTGCCAGCAGTGATATAGCGGGAGTCCCCTACAATGAGCAGTACTTC
>TRBJ2-7|TRBV7-2|-|-
CASSLDGGGRPYEQYF
TGTGCCAGCAGCTTAGATGGGGGCGGGAGACCCTACGAGCAGTACTTC
>TRBJ2-7|TRBV27|many|-
CASSPNGGPYEQYF
TGTGCCAGCAGCCCGAATGGGGGACCCTACGAGCAGTACTTC
>TRBJ2-5|TRBV18|few|-
CASSPNEETQYF
TGTGCCAGCTCACCAAATGAAGAGACCCAGTACTTC
>TRBJ2-5|TRBV7-2|few|TRBD2
CASSLVRGGRARTQYF
TGTGCCAGCAGCTTAGTTCGGGGGGGCCGGGCGAGGACCCAGTACTTC
>TRBJ2-3|TRBV7-4|-|-
CASSLIRDTQYF
TGTGCCAGCAGCCTAATCCGAGATACGCAGTATTTT
>TRBJ2-5|TRBV7-9|medium-sized|TRBD2
CASSPTSGSQGTQYF
TGTGCCAGCAGCCCGACTAGCGGGAGTCAGGGGACCCAGTACTTC
>TRBJ2-5|TRBV7-8|-|-
CASSPEAGPETQYF
TGTGCCAGCAGCCCGGAGGCCGGGCCTGAGACCCAGTACTTC
>TRBJ1-5|TRBV12-3/TRBV12-4|many|TRBD1
CASSLGQVISEPQHF
TGTGCCAGCAGTTTGGGACAGGTGATATCGGAGCCCCAGCATTTT
>TRBJ1-2|TRBV4-2|many|-
CASSQEGYSNYGYTF
TGTGCCAGCAGCCAAGAAGGGTATTCGAACTATGGCTACACCTTC
>TRBJ2-5|TRBV7-6|once|-
CASSLPRVETQYF
TGTGCCAGCAGCTTACCTAGGGTTGAGACCCAGTACTTC
>TRBJ2-7|TRBV27|-|TRBD2
CASRPGGGRAYNEQYF
TGTGCCAGCAGGCCGGGGGGCGGGAGGGCTTACAATGAGCAGTACTTC
>TRBJ1-5|TRBV7-6|-|-
CASSLQGTDQPQHF
TGTGCCAGCAGCTTGCAGGGGACGGATCAGCCCCAGCATTTT
>TRBJ2-2|TRBV10-2|-|-
CASRSLAGRANTGELFF
TGCGCCAGCAGGAGCCTGGCGGGGCGAGCGAACACCGGGGAGCTGTTTTTT
>TRBJ2-1|TRBV7-3|-|-
CASSLTGQGIRAGFF
TGTGCCAGCAGCTTAACAGGCCAGGGAATAAGGGCCGGGTTCTTC
>TRBJ2-5|TRBV10-3|many|-
CAISESQETQYF
TGTGCCATCAGTGAGTCCCAAGAGACCCAGTACTTC
>TRBJ2-5|TRBV7-6|-|TRBD1
CASSWDRTAGELYF
TGTGCTAGCAGCTGGGACAGGACCGCCGGGGAGCTGTATTTT
>TRBJ2-1|TRBV5-1|-|-
CASSSQSKSNEQFF
TGCGCCAGCAGCTCACAGTCCAAGTCCAATGAGCAGTTCTTC
>TRBJ2-5|TRBV7-7|-|TRBD2
CASSWGLAGGETQYF
TGTGCTAGCAGCTGGGGACTAGCGGGAGGGGAGACCCAGTACTTC
>TRBJ1-4|TRBV5-6|many|TRBD1
CASRQGGKDEKLFF
TGTGCCAGCAGGCAGGGGGGAAAAGATGAAAAACTGTTTTTT
>TRBJ2-1|TRBV6-5|-|-
CASSERGTGNEQFF
TGTGCCAGCAGTGAAAGGGGGACGGGGAATGAGCAGTTCTTC
>TRBJ1-2|TRBV6-1|medium-sized|TRBD1
CASSAQGGKYGYTF
TGTGCCAGCAGTGCACAGGGGGGAAAGTATGGCTACACCTTC